This TCR beta chain was recorded in a study of blood T cells in healthy people across ages. Next came a second PCR, run for about 7 to 12 cycles, which used a sample-barcoded 5' primer along with a J-beta primer mix. TCRdb processed the 5' RACE reads anew with MiXCR; each CDR3 protein has one entry. The sample carries 850,000 or so distinct CDR3 sequences, 29% recorded once. This clonotype occurred many times. Sequences were obtained from blood. The receptor comes from an elderly woman in good health.

CDR3 sequence reads: CASSPPMRGLETQYF. The CDR3 region has the DNA TGTGCCAGCTCACCACCGATGCGGGGACTAGAGACCCAGTACTTC. The V call is TRBV18, the J call TRBJ2-5; D perhaps matches TRBD2 (6 bases). The germline V gene has CDR1 KGHSH and CDR2 LQKENI. The CDR3 runs 15 residues. The V gene lost 0 bases and the J gene lost 4 bases, with 12 bases spanning the gap.